Below, 8 T cell receptor beta chains from the same sample are listed, as sequenced in a study of T-cell reconstitution after alpha-beta-depleted transplantation in children (dated by TCRdb to about 2016). Reading the label with the study, this specimen's treatment or condition is: allogeneic hematopoietic cell transplantation with graft depleted of TCRalphabeta T cells and CD19 B cells. Receptors were amplified or captured by PCR. TCRdb shows the sequencer as Illumina HiSeq 2500. TCR library preparation used molecular barcoding, with unique molecular identifiers applied to normalize quantification of the TCRbeta repertoire. The public reads were reprocessed in TCRdb via fastp at Q25 and MiXCR, keeping in-frame beta chains. Every distinct CDR3 protein forms one entry, paired with its most common genes and DNA. The sample table holds more than 200,000 distinct CDR3 sequences, of which roughly a quarter were seen once. Of the sample, more than 4.5% is held by the ten largest clones.

The sample consisted of PBMCs, mostly from graft donor cells, taken 360 days after TCRalphabeta/CD19-depleted stem cell transplant. All receptors derive from a female patient aged 2-9 years who had a stem cell transplant for congenital amegakaryocytic thrombocytopenia, so the T cells may come from the graft donor.

The chain carries TRBV20-1 and TRBJ2-1; TRBD2 aligns across 9 bases. This CDR3 spans 15 amino acids. The germline V gene has CDR1 DFQATT and CDR2 SNEGSKA (reference sequence). Trimming removed 5 bases from V and 2 bases from J; junction bases left unmatched: 7. The CDR3: CSAEELAGPYNEQFF. CDR3 DNA: TGCAGTGCTGAGGAGCTAGCGGGGCCCTACAATGAGCAGTTCTTC.

V gene TRBV3-1 combines with J gene TRBJ1-5; the D gene is possibly TRBD1 (5 bases). With 8 bases removed from V and 9 bases from J, the gap between germline ends came to 8 bases. This CDR3 comprises 10 residues. Germline lookup yields CDR1 LGHDT and CDR2 YNNKEL (reference sequence). The DNA of the CDR3 is TGTGCCAGCGGGGGAGGGCCCCAGCATTTT. Translation gives CASGGGPQHF.

The rearrangement links TRBV18 to TRBJ2-5; tentative D call: TRBD1 (5 bases). Germline V CDR1 and CDR2: KGHSH, LQKENI. Trimming took off 1 base at V and 3 bases at J, with 9 bases between the two ends. CDR3 length: 14 residues. CDR3 DNA sequence: TGTGCCAGCTCACCACGGGCAGGGAAAGAGACCCAGTACTTC. This gives the protein CASSPRAGKETQYF.

The V call is TRBV5-1, the J call TRBJ2-3, with D maybe TRBD2 (7 bases). The CDR3 has 15 residues. Germline V gene lookup returns CDR1 SGHRS and CDR2 YFSETQ. Trimming left V 3 bases short and J 4 bases short, with 15 bases between. CDR3 nucleotides: TGCGCCAGCAGCTCCACGGGGGGCAGAGCAGATACGCAGTATTTT. It encodes CASSSTGGRADTQYF. Based on the CDR3 plus reference TRBV5-1 and TRBJ2-3, the full variable domain is KAGVTQTPRYLIKTRGQQVTLSCSPISGHRSVSWYQQTPGQGLQFLFEYFSETQRNKGNFPGRFSGRQFSNSRSEMNVSTLELGDSALYLCASSSTGGRADTQYFGPGTRLTVL.

This clonotype came up a few times. In nucleotides, the CDR3 is TGCAGCGCCAAAGACTGGGGCACAGATACGCAGTATTTT. It yields the protein CSAKDWGTDTQYF. This sequence joins TRBV29-1 and TRBJ2-3; no clear D. The V gene lost 7 bases and the J gene lost 1 base, with 12 bases spanning the gap. This CDR3 contains 13 residues. The germline gives CDR1 SQVTM, CDR2 ANQGSEA.

This clonotype turned up a few times. The rearrangement links TRBV9 to TRBJ2-1, with 7 bases identical to TRBD2. CDR3 size: 16 residues. CDR1 SGDLS and CDR2 YYNGEE come from the germline V gene. V shed 3 bases and J 0 bases; nucleotides not matched to a gene: 6. Here the CDR3 reads CASSGPSGHSYNEQFF. CDR3 DNA sequence: TGTGCCAGCAGCGGGCCTAGCGGCCACTCCTACAATGAGCAGTTCTTC.

This clonotype was found many times. The rearrangement uses TRBV27 and TRBJ2-1; possible D gene TRBD2, 6 bases. There are 14 residues in the CDR3. Trimming shortened V by 2 bases and J by 12 bases, and 17 bases separated the two germline ends. Germline V lookup: CDR1 MNHEY, CDR2 SMNVEV (reference sequence). In DNA, the CDR3 is TGTGCCAGCAGTTTAAGGTCACTAGCTGGGGCGCAGTTCTTC. Translation: CASSLRSLAGAQFF.

This clonotype has only a few counts. The rearrangement uses TRBV20-1 and TRBJ2-5; D possibly corresponds to TRBD2 (6 bases). Trimming took off 0 bases at V and 3 bases at J, with 14 bases between the two ends. Germline V gene data show CDR1 as DFQATT and CDR2 as SNEGSKA (reference sequence). The CDR3 is 15 residues long. CDR3 coding DNA: TGCAGTGCTAGAGATCCTTGGACTACCAAAGAGACCCAGTACTTC. It is translated as CSARDPWTTKETQYF.